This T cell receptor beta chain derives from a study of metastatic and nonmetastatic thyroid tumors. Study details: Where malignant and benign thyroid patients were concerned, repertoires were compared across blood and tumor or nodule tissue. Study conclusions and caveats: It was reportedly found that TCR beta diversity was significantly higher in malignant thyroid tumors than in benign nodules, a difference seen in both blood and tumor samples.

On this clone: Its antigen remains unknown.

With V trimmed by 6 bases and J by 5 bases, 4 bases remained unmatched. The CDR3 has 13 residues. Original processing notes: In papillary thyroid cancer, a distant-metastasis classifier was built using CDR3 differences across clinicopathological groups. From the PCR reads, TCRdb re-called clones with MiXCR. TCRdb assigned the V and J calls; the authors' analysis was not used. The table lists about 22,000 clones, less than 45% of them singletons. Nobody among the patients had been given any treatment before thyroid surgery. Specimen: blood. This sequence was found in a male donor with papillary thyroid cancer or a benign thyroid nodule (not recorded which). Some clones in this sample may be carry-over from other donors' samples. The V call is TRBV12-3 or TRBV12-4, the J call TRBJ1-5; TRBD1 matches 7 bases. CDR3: CASSQQGYQPQHF. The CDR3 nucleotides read TGTGCCAGCAGCCAACAGGGGTATCAGCCCCAGCATTTT.